This T cell receptor beta chain was recovered during a study of OX40 agonist ivuxolimab in advanced cancers. A note on the overall study: The costimulatory receptor OX40 (CD134) was targeted by ivuxolimab, a fully human IgG2 agonistic monoclonal antibody. Intravenous ivuxolimab was administered to patients every 2 weeks at six dose levels: 0.01, 0.1, 0.3, 1.5, 3 and 10 mg/kg. The paper reports the monotherapy dose-escalation portion (N of about 50 patients) of the phase I ivuxolimab trial. Patients were allowed to have had prior anti-PD-1, anti-PD-L1 or anti-CTLA-4 therapy, and 40% of the dose-escalation patients had been treated with checkpoint inhibitors. The point of sequencing TCRbeta in the periphery was to test whether ivuxolimab changed TCR sequence diversity and drove clonal T-cell expansion. Of the roughly 51 patients in dose escalation, 19 had hepatocellular carcinoma, some 15 had melanoma, 9 had renal cell carcinoma and 9 had head and neck cancer. Partial responses were achieved by three dose-escalation patients, of whom one had hepatocellular carcinoma and two had cutaneous melanoma. A male proportion of nearly 85% and a mean age of approximately 62 years, ranging from about 20 to 80, were recorded for the dose-escalation cohort. General conclusions and limits of the study: After ivuxolimab, expanded clones were on average more numerous among CD8+ T cells than among CD4+ T cells. At doses of 0.1 to 3.0 mg/kg, clonal expansion of both CD4+ and CD8+ blood T cells was observed from baseline to week 6. In the 0.1-3.0 mg/kg groups, partial responders were among the patients with the lowest normalized peripheral clonal expansion, particularly in CD8+ T cells. Low levels of normalized T-cell clonal expansion were also seen in some nonresponding patients. The antigen specificity of the clonally expanded peripheral T cells was not determined.

For sequencing of the TCRbeta CDR3 region, genomic DNA was extracted from the sorted cells. TCRbeta CDR3 regions were sequenced using the immunoSEQ Assay. What TCRdb holds here is the immuneACCESS table cut down to in-frame rearrangements. Part of the clones is not present; checked against another copy, under half of the missing clones reflect an unresolved V gene, and the others are unexplained. Here the sample has 75,000 to 90,000 clones; 85% to 90% occur a single time. The ten largest account for under 3% of the sample. Patients with autoimmune disease history or receiving systemic immunosuppression were excluded from the trial. Peripheral blood for TCR sequencing was drawn from every dose cohort at baseline, at cycle 4 day 1 and at cycle 7 day 1. The samples were drawn from a first-in-human, open-label, multicenter phase I dose-escalation trial of ivuxolimab. The trial enrolled adults with locally advanced or metastatic head and neck squamous cell, hepatocellular, melanoma or renal cell carcinoma. Before TCR sequencing, CD4+ T cells and CD8+ T cells were sorted from peripheral blood as separate populations.

A remark on this clone: Its binding antigen is unknown. No much larger clone exists at a distance of one base, and base qualities are not known.

This specimen consisted of CD4+ or CD8+ T cells sorted from blood, obtained in a trial of the OX40 agonist ivuxolimab. The receptor was derived from an adult with an advanced solid tumor such as melanoma, head and neck, liver or kidney cancer.

The nucleotides are TGTGCCATCAGTTTTGCTATGAGCCACTCCTACGAGCAGTACTTC. Translated, it gives CAISFAMSHSYEQYF. The chain couples TRBV10-3 to TRBJ2-7; a confident D gene designation cannot be given. Deletion took 5 bases off V and 0 bases off J, with a span of 14 bases between the germline ends. From the cysteine through the phenylalanine, the CDR3 covers 15 amino acids. Just the 45-base CDR3 DNA is kept, in frame starting at base 1. CDR1 and CDR2, per the germline V gene, are ENHRY and SYGVKD.